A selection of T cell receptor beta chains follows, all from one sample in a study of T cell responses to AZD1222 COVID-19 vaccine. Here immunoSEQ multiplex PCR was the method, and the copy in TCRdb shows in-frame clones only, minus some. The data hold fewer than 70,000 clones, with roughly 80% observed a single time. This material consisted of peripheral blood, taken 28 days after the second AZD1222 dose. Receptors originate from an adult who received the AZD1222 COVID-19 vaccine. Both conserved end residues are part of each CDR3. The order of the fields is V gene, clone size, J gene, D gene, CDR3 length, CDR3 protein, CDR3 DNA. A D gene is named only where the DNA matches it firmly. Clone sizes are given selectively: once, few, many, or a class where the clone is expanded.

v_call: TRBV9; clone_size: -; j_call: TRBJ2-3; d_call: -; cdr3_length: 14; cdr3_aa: CASSVATFTDTQYF; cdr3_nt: TGTGCCAGCAGCGTAGCAACCTTCACAGATACGCAGTATTTT
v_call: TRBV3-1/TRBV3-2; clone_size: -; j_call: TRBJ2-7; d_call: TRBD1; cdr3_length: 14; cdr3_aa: CASSPGTGYREQYF; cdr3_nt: TGTGCCAGCAGCCCCGGGACAGGCTACCGGGAGCAGTACTTC
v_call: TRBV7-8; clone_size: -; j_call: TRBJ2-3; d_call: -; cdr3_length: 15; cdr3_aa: CASSLAGDGADTQYF; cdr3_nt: TGTGCCAGCAGCTTAGCAGGGGACGGCGCAGATACGCAGTATTTT
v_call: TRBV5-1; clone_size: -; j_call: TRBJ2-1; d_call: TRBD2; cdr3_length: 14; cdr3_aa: CASSLAGGPDEQFF; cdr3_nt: TGCGCCAGCAGCTTGGCGGGGGGGCCGGATGAGCAGTTCTTC
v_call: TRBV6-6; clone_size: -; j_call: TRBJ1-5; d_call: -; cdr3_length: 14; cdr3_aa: CASSYGGGGQPQHF; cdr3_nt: TGTGCCAGCAGTTACGGAGGGGGGGGTCAGCCCCAGCATTTT
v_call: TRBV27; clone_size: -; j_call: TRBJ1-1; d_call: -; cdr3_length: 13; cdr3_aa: CASSQRENTEAFF; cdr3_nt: TGTGCCAGCAGCCAAAGAGAGAACACTGAAGCTTTCTTT
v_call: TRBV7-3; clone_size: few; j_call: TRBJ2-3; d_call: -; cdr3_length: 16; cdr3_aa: CASSYGGSGPTDTQYF; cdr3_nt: TGTGCCAGCAGCTACGGTGGGAGCGGGCCCACAGATACGCAGTATTTT
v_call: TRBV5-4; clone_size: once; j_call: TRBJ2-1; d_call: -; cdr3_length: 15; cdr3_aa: CASSLAGAIYNEQFF; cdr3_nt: TGTGCCAGCAGCTTGGCGGGGGCGATCTACAATGAGCAGTTCTTC
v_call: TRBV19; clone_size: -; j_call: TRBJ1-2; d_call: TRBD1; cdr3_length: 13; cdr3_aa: CASVMRQGGGYTF; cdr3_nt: TGTGCCAGCGTTATGCGACAGGGGGGAGGCTACACCTTC
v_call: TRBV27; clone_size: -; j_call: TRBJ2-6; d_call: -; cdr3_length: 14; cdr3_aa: CASSLLTGANVLTF; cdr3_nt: TGTGCCAGCAGTTTACTAACCGGGGCCAACGTCCTGACTTTC
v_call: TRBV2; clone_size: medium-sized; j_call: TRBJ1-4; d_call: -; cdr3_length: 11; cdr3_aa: CASKVQEKLFF; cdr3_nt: TGTGCCAGCAAGGTGCAGGAAAAACTGTTTTTT
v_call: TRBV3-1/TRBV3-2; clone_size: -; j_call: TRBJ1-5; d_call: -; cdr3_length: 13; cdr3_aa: CASSQKGGQPQHF; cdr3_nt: TGTGCCAGCAGCCAAAAGGGGGGGCAGCCCCAGCATTTT
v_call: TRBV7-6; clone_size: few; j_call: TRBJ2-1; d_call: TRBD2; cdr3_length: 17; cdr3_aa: CASSAQLAGGPDNEQFF; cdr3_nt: TGTGCCAGCAGCGCCCAACTAGCGGGGGGACCAGACAATGAGCAGTTCTTC
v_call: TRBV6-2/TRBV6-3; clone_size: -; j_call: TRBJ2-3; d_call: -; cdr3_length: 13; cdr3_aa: CASSGAYTDTQYF; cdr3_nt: TGTGCCAGCAGCGGGGCCTACACAGATACGCAGTATTTT
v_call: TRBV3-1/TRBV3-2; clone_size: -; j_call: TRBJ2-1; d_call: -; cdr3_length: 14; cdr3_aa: CASSPSDYYNEQFF; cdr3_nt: TGTGCCAGCAGCCCATCGGACTATTACAATGAGCAGTTCTTC
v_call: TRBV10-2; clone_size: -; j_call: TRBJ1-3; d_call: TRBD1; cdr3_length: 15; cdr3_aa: CASTRQGGTGNTIYF; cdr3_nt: TGCGCCAGCACCAGACAGGGAGGAACTGGAAACACCATATATTTT
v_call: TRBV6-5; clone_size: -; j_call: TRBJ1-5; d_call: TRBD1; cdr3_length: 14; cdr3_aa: CASSRRQGPHPQHF; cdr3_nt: TGTGCCAGCAGTCGGAGACAGGGGCCCCACCCCCAGCATTTT
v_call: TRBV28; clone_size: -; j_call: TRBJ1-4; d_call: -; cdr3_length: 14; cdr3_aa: CASSLGREGEKLFF; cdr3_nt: TGTGCCAGCAGCCTCGGACGCGAGGGGGAAAAACTGTTTTTT
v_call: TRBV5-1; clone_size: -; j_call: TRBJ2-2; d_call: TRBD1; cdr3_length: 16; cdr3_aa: CASSFIAGQDLRELFF; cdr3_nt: TGCGCCAGCAGCTTTATAGCCGGACAGGACCTCCGGGAGCTGTTTTTT
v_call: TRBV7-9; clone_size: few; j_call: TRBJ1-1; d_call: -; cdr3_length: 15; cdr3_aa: CASSLTSGAGTEAFF; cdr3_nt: TGTGCCAGCAGCCTAACCTCTGGGGCCGGCACTGAAGCTTTCTTT
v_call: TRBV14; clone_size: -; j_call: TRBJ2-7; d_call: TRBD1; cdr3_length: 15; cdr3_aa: CASSQEGTGDYEQYF; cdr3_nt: TGTGCCAGCAGCCAAGAAGGGACAGGAGATTACGAGCAGTACTTC
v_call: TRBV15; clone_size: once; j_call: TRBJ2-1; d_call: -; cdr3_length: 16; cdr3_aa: CATSILRGTPDNEQFF; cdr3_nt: TGTGCCACCAGCATACTCCGTGGGACACCCGACAATGAGCAGTTCTTC
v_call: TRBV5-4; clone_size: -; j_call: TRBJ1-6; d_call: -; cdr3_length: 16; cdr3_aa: CASSLDRSPGNSPLHF; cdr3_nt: TGTGCCAGCAGCCTAGACAGGTCCCCGGGGAATTCACCCCTCCACTTT
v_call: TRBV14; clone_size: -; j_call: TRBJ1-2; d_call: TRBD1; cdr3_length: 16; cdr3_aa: CASSHLTTGLGYGYTF; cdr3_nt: TGTGCCAGCAGCCACCTAACGACAGGGCTCGGGTATGGCTACACCTTC
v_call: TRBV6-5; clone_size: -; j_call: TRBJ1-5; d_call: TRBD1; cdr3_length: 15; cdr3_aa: CASSRDRVNNQPQHF; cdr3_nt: TGTGCCAGCAGTCGGGACAGGGTAAACAATCAGCCCCAGCATTTT
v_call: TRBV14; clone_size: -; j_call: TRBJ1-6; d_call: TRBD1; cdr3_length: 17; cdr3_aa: CASSQPQGFHYNSPLHF; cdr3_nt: TGTGCCAGCAGCCAACCACAGGGGTTTCACTATAATTCACCCCTCCACTTT
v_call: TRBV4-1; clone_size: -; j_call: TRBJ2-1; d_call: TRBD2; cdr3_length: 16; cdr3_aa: CASSPGLADPYNEQFF; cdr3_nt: TGCGCCAGCAGTCCGGGACTAGCGGACCCCTACAATGAGCAGTTCTTC
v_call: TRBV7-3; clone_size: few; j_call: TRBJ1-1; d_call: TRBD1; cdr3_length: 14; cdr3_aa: CASSLTGVGTEAFF; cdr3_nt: TGTGCCAGCAGCTTGACAGGGGTGGGCACTGAAGCTTTCTTT
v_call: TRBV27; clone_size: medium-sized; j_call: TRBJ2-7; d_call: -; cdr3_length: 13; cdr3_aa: CASRTGAVSEQYF; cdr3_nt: TGTGCCAGCAGGACGGGGGCGGTATCCGAGCAGTACTTC
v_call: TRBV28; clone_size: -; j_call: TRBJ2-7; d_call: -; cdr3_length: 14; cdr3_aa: CASTTADRIYEQYF; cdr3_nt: TGTGCCAGCACCACAGCCGACAGGATCTACGAGCAGTACTTC
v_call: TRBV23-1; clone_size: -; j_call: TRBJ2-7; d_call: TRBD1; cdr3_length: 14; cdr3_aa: CASIPVNRGNEQYF; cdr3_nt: TGCGCCAGCATACCCGTAAACAGGGGAAACGAGCAGTACTTC
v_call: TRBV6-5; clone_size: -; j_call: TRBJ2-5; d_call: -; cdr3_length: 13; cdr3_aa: CASIRQPQETQYF; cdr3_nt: TGTGCCAGCATTAGACAGCCCCAAGAGACCCAGTACTTC
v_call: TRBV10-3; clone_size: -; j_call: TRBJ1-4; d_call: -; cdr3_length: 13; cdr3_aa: CALRYRECEKLFF; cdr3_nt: TGTGCCCTCCGTTACAGGGAATGTGAAAAACTGTTTTTT
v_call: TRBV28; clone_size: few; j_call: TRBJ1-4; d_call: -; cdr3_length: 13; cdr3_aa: CASRGASNEKLFF; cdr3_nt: TGTGCCAGCAGAGGGGCGTCCAATGAAAAACTGTTTTTT
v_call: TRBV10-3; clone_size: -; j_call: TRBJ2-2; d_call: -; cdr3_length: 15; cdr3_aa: CAISESQGNTGELFF; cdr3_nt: TGTGCCATCAGTGAGTCACAGGGGAACACCGGGGAGCTGTTTTTT
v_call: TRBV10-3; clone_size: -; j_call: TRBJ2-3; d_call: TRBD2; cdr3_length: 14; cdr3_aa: CAIGSGASTDTQYF; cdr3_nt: TGTGCCATCGGTAGCGGGGCGAGCACAGATACGCAGTATTTT
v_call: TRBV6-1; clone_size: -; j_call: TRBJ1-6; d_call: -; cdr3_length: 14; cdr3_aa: CASSEAGQEKPLHF; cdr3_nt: TGTGCCAGCAGTGAAGCCGGGCAGGAGAAACCCCTCCACTTT
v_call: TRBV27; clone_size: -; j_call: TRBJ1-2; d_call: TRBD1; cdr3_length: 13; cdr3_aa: CASSHRDRDGYTF; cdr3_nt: TGTGCCAGCAGTCACCGGGACAGGGATGGCTACACCTTC
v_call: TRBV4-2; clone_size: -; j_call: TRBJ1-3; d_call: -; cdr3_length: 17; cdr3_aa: CASSQDLGGGSGNTIYF; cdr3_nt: TGTGCCAGCAGCCAAGATTTGGGGGGAGGCTCTGGAAACACCATATATTTT
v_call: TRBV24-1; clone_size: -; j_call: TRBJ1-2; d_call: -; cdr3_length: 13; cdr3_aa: CATSEGRIHGYTF; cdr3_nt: TGTGCCACCAGTGAGGGCAGGATCCATGGCTACACCTTC
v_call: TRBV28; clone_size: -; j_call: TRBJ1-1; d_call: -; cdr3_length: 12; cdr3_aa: CASSRKGGEAFF; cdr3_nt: TGTGCCAGCAGCCGAAAGGGCGGTGAAGCTTTCTTT
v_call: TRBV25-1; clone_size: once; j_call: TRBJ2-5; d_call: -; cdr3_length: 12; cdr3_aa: CASSETPETQYF; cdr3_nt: TGTGCCAGCAGTGAAACCCCAGAGACCCAGTACTTC
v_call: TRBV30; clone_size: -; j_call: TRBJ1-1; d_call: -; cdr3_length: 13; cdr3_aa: CAWSPRVETEAFF; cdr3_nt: TGTGCCTGGAGTCCTAGGGTCGAGACTGAAGCTTTCTTT
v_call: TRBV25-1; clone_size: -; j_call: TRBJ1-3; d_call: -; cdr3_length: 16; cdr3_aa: CASSESWGLSGNTIYF; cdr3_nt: TGTGCCAGCAGTGAGTCATGGGGCCTCTCTGGAAACACCATATATTTT
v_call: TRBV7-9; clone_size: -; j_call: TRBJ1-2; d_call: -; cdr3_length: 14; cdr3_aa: CASSWAGGQRGYTF; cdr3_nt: TGTGCCAGCAGCTGGGCCGGGGGACAAAGGGGCTACACCTTC